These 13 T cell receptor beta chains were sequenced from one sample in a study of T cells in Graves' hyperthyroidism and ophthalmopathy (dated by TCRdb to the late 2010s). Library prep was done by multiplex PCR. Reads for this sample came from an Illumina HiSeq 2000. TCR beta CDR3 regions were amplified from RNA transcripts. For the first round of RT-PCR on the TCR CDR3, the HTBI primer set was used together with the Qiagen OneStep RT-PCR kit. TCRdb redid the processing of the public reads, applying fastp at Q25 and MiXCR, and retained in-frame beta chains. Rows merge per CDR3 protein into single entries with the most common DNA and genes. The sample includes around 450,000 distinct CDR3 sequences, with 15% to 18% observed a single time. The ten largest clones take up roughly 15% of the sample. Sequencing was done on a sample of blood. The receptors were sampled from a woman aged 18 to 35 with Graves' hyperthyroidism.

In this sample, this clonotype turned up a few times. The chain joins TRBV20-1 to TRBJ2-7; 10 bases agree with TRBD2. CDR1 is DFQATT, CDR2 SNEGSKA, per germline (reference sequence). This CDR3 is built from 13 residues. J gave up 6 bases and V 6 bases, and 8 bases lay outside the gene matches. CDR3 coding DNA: TGCAGTGCCTCTCTAGCGGGAGTCGCCGAGCAGTACTTC. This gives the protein CSASLAGVAEQYF.

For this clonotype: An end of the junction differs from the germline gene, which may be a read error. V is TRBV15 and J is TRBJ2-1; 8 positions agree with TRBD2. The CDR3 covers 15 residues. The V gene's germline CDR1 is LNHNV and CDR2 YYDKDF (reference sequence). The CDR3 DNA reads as TGTGTCACCAGCAGCCCCGGGACTAGGGACAATGAGCAGTTCTTC. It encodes CVTSSPGTRDNEQFF.

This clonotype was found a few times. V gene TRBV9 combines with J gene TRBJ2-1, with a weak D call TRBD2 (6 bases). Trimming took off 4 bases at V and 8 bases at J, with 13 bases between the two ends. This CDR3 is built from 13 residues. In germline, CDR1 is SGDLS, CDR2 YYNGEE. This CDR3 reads CASSSKSGDEQFF. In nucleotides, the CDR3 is TGTGCCAGCAGCTCAAAATCGGGGGATGAGCAGTTCTTC. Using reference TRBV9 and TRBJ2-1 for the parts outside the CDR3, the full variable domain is DSGVTQTPKHLITATGQRVTLRCSPRSGDLSVYWYQQSLDQGLQFLIQYYNGEERAKGNILERFSAQQFPDLHSELNLSSLELGDSALYFCASSSKSGDEQFFGPGTRLTVL.

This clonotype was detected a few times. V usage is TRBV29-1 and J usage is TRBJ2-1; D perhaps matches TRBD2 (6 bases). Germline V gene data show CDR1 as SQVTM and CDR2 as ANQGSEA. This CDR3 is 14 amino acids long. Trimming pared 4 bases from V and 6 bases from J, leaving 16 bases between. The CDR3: CSVVFVAETNEQFF. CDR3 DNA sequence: TGCAGCGTTGTCTTTGTAGCGGAGACCAATGAGCAGTTCTTC.

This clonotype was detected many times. In DNA form, the CDR3 reads TGTGCCAGCAGCCCGGACAGGGGGGAGCAGTTCTTC. Amino acids: CASSPDRGEQFF. V is TRBV7-8 and J is TRBJ2-1, with 10 bases lining up with TRBD1. Unmatched junction bases numbered 2, after V lost 5 bases and J lost 10 bases. The CDR3 extends over 12 amino acids. Germline loops: CDR1 SGHVS, CDR2 FQNEAQ.

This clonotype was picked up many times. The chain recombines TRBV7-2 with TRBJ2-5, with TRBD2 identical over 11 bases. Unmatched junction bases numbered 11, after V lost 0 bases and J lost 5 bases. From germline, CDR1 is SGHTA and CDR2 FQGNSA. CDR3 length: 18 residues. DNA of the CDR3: TGTGCCAGCAGCTTAGCGGAGAGTAGCGGGGGGGTAAGGGAGACCCAGTACTTC. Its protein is CASSLAESSGGVRETQYF.

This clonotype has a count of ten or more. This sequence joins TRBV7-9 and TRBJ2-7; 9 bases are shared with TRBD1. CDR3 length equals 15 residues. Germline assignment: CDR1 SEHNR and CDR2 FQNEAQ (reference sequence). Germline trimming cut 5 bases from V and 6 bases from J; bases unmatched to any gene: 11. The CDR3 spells CASSTQGAQRFEQYF. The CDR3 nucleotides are TGTGCCAGCAGCACACAGGGGGCCCAGCGGTTCGAGCAGTACTTC.

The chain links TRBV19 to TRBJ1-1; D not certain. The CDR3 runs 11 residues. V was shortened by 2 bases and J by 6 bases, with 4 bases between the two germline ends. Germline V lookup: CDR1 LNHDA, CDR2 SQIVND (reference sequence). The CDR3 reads CASSIMAEAFF. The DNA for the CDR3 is TGTGCCAGTAGTATAATGGCTGAAGCTTTCTTT.

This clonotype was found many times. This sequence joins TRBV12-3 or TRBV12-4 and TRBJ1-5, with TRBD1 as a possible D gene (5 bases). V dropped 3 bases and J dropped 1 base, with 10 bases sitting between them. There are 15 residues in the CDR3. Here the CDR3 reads CASSFSGDSNQPQHF. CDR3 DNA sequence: TGTGCCAGCAGTTTCTCGGGGGACAGCAATCAGCCCCAGCATTTT.

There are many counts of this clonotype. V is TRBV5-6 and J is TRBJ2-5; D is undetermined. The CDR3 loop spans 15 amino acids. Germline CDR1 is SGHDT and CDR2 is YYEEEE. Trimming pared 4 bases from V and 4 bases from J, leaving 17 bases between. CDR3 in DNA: TGTGCCAGCAGCCCCGGAAGCGTGCTACTAGAGACCCAGTACTTC. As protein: CASSPGSVLLETQYF. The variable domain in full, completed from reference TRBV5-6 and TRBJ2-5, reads DAGVTQSPTHLIKTRGQQVTLRCSPKSGHDTVSWYQQALGQGPQFIFQYYEEEERQRGNFPDRFSGHQFPNYSSELNVNALLLGDSALYLCASSPGSVLLETQYFGPGTRLLVL.

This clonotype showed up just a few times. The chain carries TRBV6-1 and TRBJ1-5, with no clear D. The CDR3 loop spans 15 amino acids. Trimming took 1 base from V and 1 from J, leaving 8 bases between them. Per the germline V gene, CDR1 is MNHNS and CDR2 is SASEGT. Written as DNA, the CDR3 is TGTGCCAGCAGTGAAGAGGCATCGAGCAATCAGCCCCAGCATTTT. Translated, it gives CASSEEASSNQPQHF.

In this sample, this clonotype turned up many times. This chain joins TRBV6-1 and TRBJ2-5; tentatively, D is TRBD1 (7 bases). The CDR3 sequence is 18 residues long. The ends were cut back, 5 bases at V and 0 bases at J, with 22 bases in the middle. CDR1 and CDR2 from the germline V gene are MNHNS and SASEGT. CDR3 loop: CASSPGGRQARYQETQYF. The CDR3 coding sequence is TGTGCCAGCAGTCCAGGGGGGAGGCAGGCCCGGTACCAAGAGACCCAGTACTTC.

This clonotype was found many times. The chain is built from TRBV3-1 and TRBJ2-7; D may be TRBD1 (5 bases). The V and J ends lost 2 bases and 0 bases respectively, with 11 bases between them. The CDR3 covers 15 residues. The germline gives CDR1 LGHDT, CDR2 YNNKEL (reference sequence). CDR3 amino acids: CASSQSDRSSYEQYF. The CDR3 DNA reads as TGTGCCAGCAGCCAATCCGACAGAAGCTCCTACGAGCAGTACTTC.